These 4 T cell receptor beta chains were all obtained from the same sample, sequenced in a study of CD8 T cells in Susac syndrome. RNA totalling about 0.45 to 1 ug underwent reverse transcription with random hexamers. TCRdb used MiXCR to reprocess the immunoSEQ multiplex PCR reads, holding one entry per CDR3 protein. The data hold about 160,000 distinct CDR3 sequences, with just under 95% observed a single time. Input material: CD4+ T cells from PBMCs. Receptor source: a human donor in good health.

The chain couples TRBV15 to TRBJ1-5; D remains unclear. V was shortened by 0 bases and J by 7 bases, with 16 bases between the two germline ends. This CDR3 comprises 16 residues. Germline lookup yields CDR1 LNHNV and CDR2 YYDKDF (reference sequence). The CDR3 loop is CATSRDLDTSVQPQHF. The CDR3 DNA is TGTGCCACCAGCAGAGATCTTGACACTTCAGTCCAGCCCCAGCATTTT.

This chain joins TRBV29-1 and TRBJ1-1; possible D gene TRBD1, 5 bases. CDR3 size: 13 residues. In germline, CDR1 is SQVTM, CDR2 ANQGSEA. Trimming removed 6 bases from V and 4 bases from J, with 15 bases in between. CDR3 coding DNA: TGCAGCGTCTCACTGGGGGGGGGCACTGAAGCTTTCTTT. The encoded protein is CSVSLGGGTEAFF.

The CDR3: CASSGGPGANVLTF. The CDR3 region has the DNA TGTGCCAGCAGTGGGGGCCCTGGGGCCAACGTCCTGACTTTC. The chain is built from TRBV12-3 or TRBV12-4 and TRBJ2-6; TRBD1 is a possible D gene (6 bases). V lost 5 bases and J lost 2, with 7 bases in between. The CDR3 spans 14 residues.

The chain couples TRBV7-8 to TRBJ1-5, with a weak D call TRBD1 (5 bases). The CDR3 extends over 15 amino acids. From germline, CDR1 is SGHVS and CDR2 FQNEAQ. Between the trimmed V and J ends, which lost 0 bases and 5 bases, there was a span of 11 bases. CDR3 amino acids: CASSLAAGQHQPQHF. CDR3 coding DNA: TGTGCCAGCAGCTTAGCGGCAGGGCAACATCAGCCCCAGCATTTT.